The sequence of this T cell receptor beta chain was determined in a study of CD8 T cells in Susac syndrome. Study details: The sequenced Susac syndrome patients included more than five who had clinically active disease and roughly 8 who were in remission. Susac syndrome patients were untreated, on corticosteroids with some adding intravenous immunoglobulin, or on intravenous immunoglobulin only.

Germline V gene sequence: CDR1 SGHTA, CDR2 FQGTGA. Trimming stripped 3 bases from V and 4 bases from J, with 16 bases between. This CDR3 spans 16 amino acids. cDNA came from about 0.5 to 1 ug RNA primed by random hexamers. An immunoSEQ multiplex PCR generated amplified TCR beta CDR3 products spanning 54 Vbeta and 13 Jbeta. Each CDR3 protein gets one entry after TCRdb re-called the immunoSEQ multiplex PCR reads with MiXCR. The table shows about 150,000 distinct CDR3 sequences, with 85% to 95% occurring only once. The sequenced material came from CD4+ T cells from PBMCs. The genes are TRBV7-3 and TRBJ2-1; a weak D match, TRBD1 (6 bases). This sequence originates from a human donor with Susac syndrome. DNA of the CDR3: TGTGCCAGCAGCTTTAGGGGGTCCGGGTTTTACAATGAGCAGTTCTTC. Residues: CASSFRGSGFYNEQFF.